This T cell receptor beta chain was sequenced during a study of T cells in Graves' hyperthyroidism and ophthalmopathy. Whole-study context: Peripheral blood was taken when the disease was first diagnosed, before any treatment began.

Study-level findings and limits: Peripheral blood also featured most of the thyroid clonotypes expanded above 0.001. It was a median roughly 6.5 months before onset that the model predicted ophthalmopathy.

TCR beta CDR3 sequences were amplified from RNA transcripts. The study used the HTBI primer set for a first-round RT-PCR of the TCR CDR3. TCRdb redid the calling of the multiplex PCR reads with MiXCR, one entry per CDR3 protein. This table has about 640,000 distinct CDR3 sequences, about 20% appearing once. This clonotype has only a few counts. Antigen unknown. J lost 4 bases, V lost 8 bases, and 2 bases had no gene match. This CDR3 spans 11 amino acids. Germline values: CDR1 SGDLS, CDR2 YYNGEE. Based on clinical symptoms, serum thyroxine and TRAb, thyroid ultrasound and orbital computed tomography, diagnoses were reached.

The rearrangement uses TRBV9 and TRBJ1-2; 7 bases fit TRBD1. The sequencing sample was made of blood. This sequence originates from a man aged 25-45 years with Graves' ophthalmopathy. This chain's CDR3 is CARTGTYGYTF. In DNA form, the CDR3 reads TGTGCCAGGACAGGGACCTATGGCTACACCTTC. Based on the CDR3 plus reference TRBV9 and TRBJ1-2, the full variable domain is DSGVTQTPKHLITATGQRVTLRCSPRSGDLSVYWYQQSLDQGLQFLIQYYNGEERAKGNILERFSAQQFPDLHSELNLSSLELGDSALYFCARTGTYGYTFGSGTRLTVV.